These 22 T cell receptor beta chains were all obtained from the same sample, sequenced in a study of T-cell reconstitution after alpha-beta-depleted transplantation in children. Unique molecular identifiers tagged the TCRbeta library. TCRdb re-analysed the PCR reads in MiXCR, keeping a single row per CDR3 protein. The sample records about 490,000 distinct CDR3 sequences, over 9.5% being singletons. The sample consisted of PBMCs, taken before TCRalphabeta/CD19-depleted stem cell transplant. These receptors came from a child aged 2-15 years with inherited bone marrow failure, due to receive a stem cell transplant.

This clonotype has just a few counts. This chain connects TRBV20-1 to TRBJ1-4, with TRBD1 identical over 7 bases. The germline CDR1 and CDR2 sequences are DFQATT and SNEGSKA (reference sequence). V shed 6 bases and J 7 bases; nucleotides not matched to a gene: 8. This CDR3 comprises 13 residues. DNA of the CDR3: TGCAGTGCCTGGGACAGTTCTGCTGAAAAACTGTTTTTT. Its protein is CSAWDSSAEKLFF.

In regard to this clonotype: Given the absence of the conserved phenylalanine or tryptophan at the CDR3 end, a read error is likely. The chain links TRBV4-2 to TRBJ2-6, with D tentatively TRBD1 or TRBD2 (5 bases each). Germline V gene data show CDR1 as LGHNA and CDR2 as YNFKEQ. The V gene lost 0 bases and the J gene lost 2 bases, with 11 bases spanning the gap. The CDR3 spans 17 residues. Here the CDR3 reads CASSQDSRGAGANVLTL. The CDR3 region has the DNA TGTGCCAGCAGCCAAGATAGCCGGGGCGCTGGGGCCAACGTCCTGACTTTG.

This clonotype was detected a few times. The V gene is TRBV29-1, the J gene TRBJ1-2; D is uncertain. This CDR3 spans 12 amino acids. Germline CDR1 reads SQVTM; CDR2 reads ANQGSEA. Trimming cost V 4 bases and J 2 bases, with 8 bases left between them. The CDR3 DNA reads TGCAGCGTTGGCAGGAAGAACTATGGCTACACCTTC. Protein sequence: CSVGRKNYGYTF.

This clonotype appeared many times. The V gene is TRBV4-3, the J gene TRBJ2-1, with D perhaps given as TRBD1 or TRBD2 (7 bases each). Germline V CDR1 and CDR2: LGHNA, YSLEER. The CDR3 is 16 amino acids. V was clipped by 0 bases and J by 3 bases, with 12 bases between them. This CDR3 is CASSQESGTVYNEQFF. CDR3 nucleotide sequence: TGCGCCAGCAGCCAAGAGAGCGGGACAGTCTACAATGAGCAGTTCTTC.

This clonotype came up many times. The CDR3 DNA reads TGCAGCGTTGAAGGAGGACAGTCTTACACTGAAGCTTTCTTT. Translated, it gives CSVEGGQSYTEAFF. The genes are TRBV29-1 and TRBJ1-1, with D possibly TRBD1 on 6 matching bases. The V end lost 1 base, the J end lost 3 bases, and 12 bases lay between the germline ends. This CDR3 is built from 14 residues. CDR1 and CDR2 (germline): SQVTM, ANQGSEA.

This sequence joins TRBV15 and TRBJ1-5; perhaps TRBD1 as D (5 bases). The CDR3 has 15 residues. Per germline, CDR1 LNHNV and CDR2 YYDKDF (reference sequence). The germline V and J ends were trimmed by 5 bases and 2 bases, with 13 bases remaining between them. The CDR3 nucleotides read TGTGCCACCAGCCGGGACCCCAGGGGCAATCAGCCCCAGCATTTT. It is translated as CATSRDPRGNQPQHF. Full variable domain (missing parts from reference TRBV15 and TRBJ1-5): DAMVIQNPRYQVTQFGKPVTLSCSQTLNHNVMYWYQQKSSQAPKLLFHYYDKDFNNEADTPDNFQSRRPNTSFCFLDIRSPGLGDTAMYLCATSRDPRGNQPQHFGDGTRLSIL.

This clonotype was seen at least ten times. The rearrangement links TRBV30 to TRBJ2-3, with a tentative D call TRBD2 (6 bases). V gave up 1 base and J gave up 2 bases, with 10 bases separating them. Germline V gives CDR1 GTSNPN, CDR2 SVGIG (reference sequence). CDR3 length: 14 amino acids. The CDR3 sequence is CAWSGGTLTDTQYF. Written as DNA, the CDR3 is TGTGCCTGGAGTGGCGGGACTCTCACAGATACGCAGTATTTT.

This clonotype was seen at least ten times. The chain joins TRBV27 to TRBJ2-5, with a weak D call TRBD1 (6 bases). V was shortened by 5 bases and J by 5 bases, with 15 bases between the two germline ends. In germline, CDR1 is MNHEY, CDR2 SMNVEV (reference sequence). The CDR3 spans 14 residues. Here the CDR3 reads CASSPRGSAETQYF. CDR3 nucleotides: TGTGCCAGCAGTCCCAGGGGCTCCGCGGAGACCCAGTACTTC.

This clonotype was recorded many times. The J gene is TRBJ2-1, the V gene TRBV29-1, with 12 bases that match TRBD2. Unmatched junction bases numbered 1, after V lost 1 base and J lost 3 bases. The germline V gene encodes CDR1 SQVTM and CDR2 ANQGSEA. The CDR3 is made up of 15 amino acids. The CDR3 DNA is TGCAGCGTTGAAGGACTAGCGGGAGTCTACAATGAGCAGTTCTTC. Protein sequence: CSVEGLAGVYNEQFF.

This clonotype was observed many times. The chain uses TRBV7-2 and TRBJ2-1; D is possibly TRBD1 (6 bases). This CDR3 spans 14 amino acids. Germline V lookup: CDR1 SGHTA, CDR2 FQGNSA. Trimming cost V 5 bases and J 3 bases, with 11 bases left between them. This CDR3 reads CASSTMTGYNEQFF. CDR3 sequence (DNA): TGTGCCAGCAGCACAATGACAGGCTACAATGAGCAGTTCTTC. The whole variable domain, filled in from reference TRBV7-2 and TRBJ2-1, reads GAGVSQSPSNKVTEKGKDVELRCDPISGHTALYWYRQSLGQGLEFLIYFQGNSAPDKSGLPSDRFSAERTGGSVSTLTIQRTQQEDSAVYLCASSTMTGYNEQFFGPGTRLTVL.

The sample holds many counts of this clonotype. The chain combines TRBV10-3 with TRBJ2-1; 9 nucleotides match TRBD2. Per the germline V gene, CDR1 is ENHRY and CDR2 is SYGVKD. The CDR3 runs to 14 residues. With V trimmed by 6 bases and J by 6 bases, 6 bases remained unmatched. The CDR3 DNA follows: TGTGCCATCAGGCAACTAGCGGGCGTCAATGAGCAGTTCTTC. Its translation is CAIRQLAGVNEQFF.

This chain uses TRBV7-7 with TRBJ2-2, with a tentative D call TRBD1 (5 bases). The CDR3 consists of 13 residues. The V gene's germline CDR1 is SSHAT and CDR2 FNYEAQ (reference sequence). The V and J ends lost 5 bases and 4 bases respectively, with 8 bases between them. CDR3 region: CASSRGCTGELFF. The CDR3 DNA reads TGTGCCAGCAGCAGGGGATGCACCGGGGAGCTGTTTTTT.

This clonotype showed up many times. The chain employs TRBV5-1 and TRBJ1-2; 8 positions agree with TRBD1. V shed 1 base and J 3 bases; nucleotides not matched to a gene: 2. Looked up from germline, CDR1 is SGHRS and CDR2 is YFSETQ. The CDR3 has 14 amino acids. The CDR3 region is CASSLMTGDYGYTF. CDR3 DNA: TGCGCCAGCAGCTTGATGACAGGGGACTATGGCTACACCTTC.

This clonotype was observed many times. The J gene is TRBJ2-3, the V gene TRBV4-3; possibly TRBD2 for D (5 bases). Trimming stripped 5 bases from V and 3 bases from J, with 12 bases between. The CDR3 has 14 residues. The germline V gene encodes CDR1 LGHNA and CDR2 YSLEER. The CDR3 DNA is TGCGCCAGCAGCTCAGCTCCGGGGACAGATACGCAGTATTTT. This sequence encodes CASSSAPGTDTQYF.

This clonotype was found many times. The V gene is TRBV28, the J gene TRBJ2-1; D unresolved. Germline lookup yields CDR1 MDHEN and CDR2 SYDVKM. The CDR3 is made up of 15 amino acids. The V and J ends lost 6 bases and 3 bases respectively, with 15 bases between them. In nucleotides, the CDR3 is TGTGCCAGCAGGCCCCTAGAGCCCCTCTACAATGAGCAGTTCTTC. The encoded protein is CASRPLEPLYNEQFF.

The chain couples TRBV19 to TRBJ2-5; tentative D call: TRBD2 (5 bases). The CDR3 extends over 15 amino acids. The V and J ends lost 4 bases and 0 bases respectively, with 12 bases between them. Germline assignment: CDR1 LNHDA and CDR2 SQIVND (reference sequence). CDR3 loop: CASSRTVEYQETQYF. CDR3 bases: TGTGCCAGTAGTAGGACTGTCGAATACCAAGAGACCCAGTACTTC.

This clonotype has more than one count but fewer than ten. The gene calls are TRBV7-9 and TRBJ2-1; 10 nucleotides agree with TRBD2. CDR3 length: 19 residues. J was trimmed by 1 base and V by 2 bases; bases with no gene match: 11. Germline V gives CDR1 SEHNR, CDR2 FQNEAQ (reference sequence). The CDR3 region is CASSLPLAGAYRSYNEQFF. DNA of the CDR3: TGTGCCAGCAGCTTACCTCTAGCGGGAGCCTATCGTTCCTACAATGAGCAGTTCTTC.

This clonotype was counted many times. DNA of the CDR3: TGCGCCAGCAGCCAAGGTCCAGCGGGAGCGCCAGGGCAGTTCTTC. This gives the protein CASSQGPAGAPGQFF. The chain couples TRBV4-3 to TRBJ2-1; 8 bases are shared with TRBD2. V lost 1 base to trimming and J lost 12 bases; unmatched junction nucleotides: 11. The CDR3 extends over 15 amino acids. The germline CDR1 and CDR2 sequences are LGHNA and YSLEER.

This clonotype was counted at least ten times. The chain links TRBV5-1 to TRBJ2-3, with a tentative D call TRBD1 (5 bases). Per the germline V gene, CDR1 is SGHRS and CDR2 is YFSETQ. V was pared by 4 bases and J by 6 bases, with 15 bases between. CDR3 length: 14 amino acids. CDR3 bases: TGCGCCAGCAGCAGACAGACCCAGGGTGATACGCAGTATTTT. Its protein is CASSRQTQGDTQYF.

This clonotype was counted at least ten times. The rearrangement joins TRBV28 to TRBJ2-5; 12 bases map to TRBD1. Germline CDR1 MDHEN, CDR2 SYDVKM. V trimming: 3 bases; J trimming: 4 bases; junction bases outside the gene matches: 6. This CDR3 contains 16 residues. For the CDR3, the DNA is TGTGCCAGCAGTTTTCGGGACAGGGGGCTACGAGAGACCCAGTACTTC. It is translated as CASSFRDRGLRETQYF.

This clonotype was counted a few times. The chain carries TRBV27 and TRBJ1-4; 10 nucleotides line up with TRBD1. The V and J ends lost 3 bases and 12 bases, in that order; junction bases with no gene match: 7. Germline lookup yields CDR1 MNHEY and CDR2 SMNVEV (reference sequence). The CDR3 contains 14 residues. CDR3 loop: CASSFRTGGAELFF. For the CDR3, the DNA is TGTGCCAGCAGTTTTAGGACAGGGGGTGCGGAACTGTTTTTT. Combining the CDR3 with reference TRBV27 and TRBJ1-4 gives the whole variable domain EAQVTQNPRYLITVTGKKLTVTCSQNMNHEYMSWYRQDPGLGLRQIYYSMNVEVTDKGDVPEGYKVSRKEKRNFPLILESPSPNQTSLYFCASSFRTGGAELFFGSGTQLSVL.

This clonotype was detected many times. CDR3 protein: CASSSGKLAEETQYF. The CDR3 nucleotides are TGCGCCAGCAGCTCCGGGAAACTAGCGGAAGAGACCCAGTACTTC. J is TRBJ2-5 and V is TRBV5-1, with 8 bases identical to TRBD2. This CDR3 has 15 residues. Germline CDR1 reads SGHRS; CDR2 reads YFSETQ. Unmatched junction bases numbered 7, after V lost 3 bases and J lost 3 bases.